These 29 T cell receptor beta chains were sequenced from one sample in a study of shared clonotypes between healthy human individuals. Measured with immunoSEQ multiplex PCR; TCRdb has only the in-frame clones, and not every one. The sample shows a few hundred thousand clones, just over 75% of them seen only once. The sample was PBMCs. These receptors all stem from a woman aged 40 to 49 in good health. Some clones in this sample may be carry-over from other donors' samples.

The chain has TRBV2 and TRBJ2-7; no clear D gene. The CDR3 is 11 residues long. Trimming shortened V by 2 bases and J by 5 bases, and 4 bases separated the two germline ends. Germline V lookup: CDR1 SNHLY, CDR2 FYNNEI. The CDR3 region has the DNA TGTGCCAGCAGTGAATATCACGAGCAGTACTTC. Translation: CASSEYHEQYF.

V and J are TRBV6-1 and TRBJ2-7; 9 bases match TRBD1. Germline CDR1 and CDR2: MNHNS and SASEGT. The V gene end was trimmed by 3 bases and the J gene end by 1 base; junction bases not matched to a gene: 4. This CDR3 contains 15 residues. This CDR3 is CASSDRGTGSYEQYF. The CDR3 region has the DNA TGTGCCAGCAGTGATCGCGGGACAGGGTCCTACGAGCAGTACTTC.

The chain combines TRBV5-5 with TRBJ1-5; maybe TRBD1 (5 bases). The CDR3 has 14 residues. Per the germline V gene, CDR1 is SGHKS and CDR2 is YYEKEE (reference sequence). The V gene lost 2 bases and the J gene lost 5 bases, with 11 bases spanning the gap. CDR3 DNA: TGTGCCAGCAGCTTCGGGCAGGGCCATCAGCCCCAGCATTTT. Encoded protein: CASSFGQGHQPQHF.

As regards this clone: This same CDR3 is encoded by further DNA sequences in the sample. The chain is built from TRBV5-1 and TRBJ1-5; 7 bases line up with TRBD1. The trim removed 0 bases at V and 5 bases at J, leaving 5 bases unmatched. Germline assignment: CDR1 SGHRS and CDR2 YFSETQ. This CDR3 region has 15 residues. CDR3 DNA sequence: TGCGCCAGCAGCTTGGGACTCAGGGGGGATCAGCCCCAGCATTTT. Protein sequence: CASSLGLRGDQPQHF.

The V gene is TRBV4-2, the J gene TRBJ2-1; D uncertain. V was clipped by 0 bases and J by 9 bases, with 9 bases between them. Germline lookup yields CDR1 LGHNA and CDR2 YNFKEQ. The CDR3 is made up of 13 amino acids. In nucleotides, the CDR3 is TGTGCCAGCAGCCAAGAGGCAGGAGTTGAGCAGTTCTTC. It translates to CASSQEAGVEQFF.

J is TRBJ2-7 and V is TRBV10-1; possibly TRBD1 for D (6 bases). The CDR3 contains 14 residues. Germline V gene lookup returns CDR1 WNHNN and CDR2 SYGVQD (reference sequence). Trimming took 6 bases from V and 2 from J, leaving 14 bases between them. This chain's CDR3 is CASSRDKEPYEQYF. CDR3 nucleotides: TGCGCCAGCAGCCGGGACAAGGAACCCTACGAGCAGTACTTC.

The chain employs TRBV27 and TRBJ1-2, with TRBD1 as a possible D gene (5 bases). The CDR3 runs to 13 residues. In germline, CDR1 is MNHEY, CDR2 SMNVEV (reference sequence). Trimming took 6 bases from V and 6 from J, leaving 14 bases between them. As DNA, the CDR3 is TGTGCCAGCAGGTTTTATCGGGGGGATGGCTACACCTTC. This translates into CASRFYRGDGYTF.

This sequence joins TRBV5-4 and TRBJ2-2, with D possibly matching TRBD2 (6 bases). CDR1 is SGHNT and CDR2 is YYREEE in the germline V gene (reference sequence). The CDR3 extends over 13 amino acids. Trimming left V 5 bases short and J 8 bases short, with 13 bases between. Here the CDR3 reads CASRALASGELFF. The CDR3 bases are TGTGCCAGCAGGGCTCTAGCGTCTGGGGAGCTGTTTTTT.

This chain joins TRBV29-1 and TRBJ2-5; 9 nucleotides line up with TRBD1. The V segment lost 3 bases and the J segment 5 bases; nucleotides outside the gene matches: 4. The CDR3 contains 13 residues. The V gene's germline CDR1 is SQVTM and CDR2 ANQGSEA. The CDR3 DNA reads TGCAGCGTTGAGCGGACAGGGGTCGAGACCCAGTACTTC. As protein: CSVERTGVETQYF.

Note on this clone: Other DNA sequences in the same sample also yield this CDR3. This rearrangement joins TRBV18 to TRBJ2-5; D is unresolved. CDR3 length: 13 residues. Between the trimmed V and J ends, which lost 3 bases and 1 base, there was a span of 6 bases. CDR1 is KGHSH and CDR2 is LQKENI in the germline V gene. CDR3 amino acids: CASSPASQETQYF. CDR3 DNA sequence: TGTGCCAGCTCACCCGCGAGCCAAGAGACCCAGTACTTC. The variable domain in full, with the rest retrieved from reference TRBV18 and TRBJ2-5, is NAGVMQNPRHLVRRRGQEARLRCSPMKGHSHVYWYRQLPEEGLKFMVYLQKENIIDESGMPKERFSAEFPKEGPSILRIQQVVRGDSAAYFCASSPASQETQYFGPGTRLLVL.

The sample holds many counts of this clone. The genes are TRBV7-9 and TRBJ1-3; D gene unclear. CDR1 is SEHNR and CDR2 is FQNEAQ in the germline V gene (reference sequence). V lost 2 bases and J lost 0, with 8 bases in between. This CDR3 is 15 amino acids long. The DNA for the CDR3 is TGTGCCAGCAGCTTAAGCCAGGCCTCTGGAAACACCATATATTTT. This sequence encodes CASSLSQASGNTIYF.

The rearrangement uses TRBV5-1 and TRBJ2-5; the match to TRBD1 covers 7 bases. CDR1 SGHRS and CDR2 YFSETQ come from the germline V gene. V gave up 4 bases and J gave up 0 bases; unmatched junction bases: 6. The CDR3 spans 15 residues. The CDR3: CASSAGRGHQETQYF. The CDR3 DNA reads TGCGCCAGCAGCGCGGGTAGGGGGCACCAAGAGACCCAGTACTTC. Variable domain in full (rest from reference TRBV5-1 and TRBJ2-5): KAGVTQTPRYLIKTRGQQVTLSCSPISGHRSVSWYQQTPGQGLQFLFEYFSETQRNKGNFPGRFSGRQFSNSRSEMNVSTLELGDSALYLCASSAGRGHQETQYFGPGTRLLVL.

This chain joins TRBV21-1 and TRBJ1-1. TRBV21-1 has pseudogene status. This CDR3 comprises 12 residues. CDR3 DNA: TGTGCCAGCAGCAAGGCGGCAGATGAAGCTTTCTTT. Its translation: CASSKAADEAFF.

This rearrangement joins TRBV7-9 to TRBJ2-7; 9 bases align to TRBD1. V lost 5 bases and J lost 5; bases outside the gene matches: 13. The CDR3 length is 16 residues. Germline V lookup: CDR1 SEHNR, CDR2 FQNEAQ (reference sequence). The CDR3 is CASSRAPGTGRHEQYF. In nucleotides, the CDR3 is TGTGCCAGCAGCCGGGCCCCCGGGACAGGGCGACACGAGCAGTACTTC.

The CDR3 coding sequence is TGTGCCAGCAGCCAAGTTAGCGGGTCCCTCGCGGAGACCCAGTACTTC. Protein product: CASSQVSGSLAETQYF. The gene calls are TRBV4-2 and TRBJ2-5; TRBD2 aligns across 7 bases. V gave up 1 base and J gave up 5 bases; unmatched junction bases: 10. Germline CDR1 and CDR2: LGHNA and YNFKEQ. The CDR3 loop spans 16 amino acids.

A word on this clone: The CDR3 carries no conserved terminal phenylalanine or tryptophan, so it likely arises from a read error. The J gene is TRBJ2-7, the V gene TRBV30; D is possibly TRBD2 (6 bases). The V and J ends lost 1 base and 2 bases respectively, with 30 bases between them. This CDR3 is built from 20 residues. CDR1 is GTSNPN, CDR2 SVGIG, per germline (reference sequence). As DNA, the CDR3 is TGTGCCTGGAGTGCCACCACCCTCATGGGCGGGAAGGCGAGAGCCTACGAGCAGTACCTC. Protein product: CAWSATTLMGGKARAYEQYL.

J is TRBJ2-1 and V is TRBV2; D remains ambiguous. Trimming took off 6 bases at V and 9 bases at J, with 12 bases between the two ends. This CDR3 comprises 12 residues. CDR1 is SNHLY and CDR2 is FYNNEI in the germline V gene. The CDR3 nucleotides are TGTGCCAGCAGGTCCTTAGTGGCTGAGCAGTTCTTC. Amino acid sequence: CASRSLVAEQFF.

The CDR3 sequence: CASSTSWDSGPEQYF. The DNA for the CDR3 is TGTGCCAGTAGTACCTCCTGGGACAGCGGACCCGAGCAGTACTTC. The chain carries TRBV19 and TRBJ2-5; 7 bases agree with TRBD1. The J call is uncertain, as TRBJ2-7 better fits the DNA end. Germline CDR1 and CDR2: LNHDA and SQIVND (reference sequence). The CDR3 has 15 residues.

The chain links TRBV12-2 to TRBJ1-1; the listed D gene, TRBD1, was not tested against the DNA. TRBV12-2 is a pseudogene segment. The CDR3 consists of 15 residues. This CDR3 is CASRLARGRNTEAFF. In nucleotides, the CDR3 is TGTGCAAGTCGCTTAGCACGTGGGCGGAACACTGAAGCTTTCTTT.

The CDR3 coding sequence is TGCGCCAGCAGCTACGAGGCGGGGTTTACAGATACGCAGTATTTT. This gives the protein CASSYEAGFTDTQYF. The V call is TRBV5-1, the J call TRBJ2-3, with D perhaps matching TRBD2 (6 bases). The CDR3 runs to 15 residues. Germline values: CDR1 SGHRS, CDR2 YFSETQ. The ends were cut back, 3 bases at V and 3 bases at J, with 14 bases in the middle.

The chain combines TRBV11-2 with TRBJ2-1; 11 positions agree with TRBD2. This CDR3 has 15 amino acids. V was pared by 4 bases and J by 5 bases, with 4 bases of the junction left unmatched. Germline CDR1 reads SGHAT; CDR2 reads FQNNGV. The CDR3 sequence is CASSSIAGGNNEQFF. CDR3 DNA sequence: TGTGCCAGCAGCTCTATAGCGGGAGGGAACAATGAGCAGTTCTTC.

Regarding this clone: This may be a read error: a much more frequent sequence differs by one nucleotide. This same CDR3 is encoded by further DNA sequences in the sample. This rearrangement joins TRBV6-5 to TRBJ1-4; no reliable D call. Germline CDR1 is MNHEY and CDR2 is SVGAGI. The V gene lost 4 bases and the J gene lost 7 bases, with 16 bases spanning the gap. The CDR3 consists of 15 residues. CDR3 residues: CASSSHLAGSEKLFF. DNA of the CDR3: TGTGCCAGCAGTTCTCATTTAGCGGGGTCTGAAAAACTGTTTTTT.

The table lists this clone with many counts. Other nucleotide sequences in the sample specify the same CDR3. V gene TRBV4-2 combines with J gene TRBJ1-5; D is unclear. Trimming pared 1 base from V and 5 bases from J, leaving 21 bases between. The CDR3 runs 18 residues. CDR1 is LGHNA and CDR2 is YNFKEQ in the germline V gene. CDR3 in amino acids: CASSQVINVREGDQPQHF. For the CDR3, the DNA is TGTGCCAGCAGCCAAGTTATCAACGTAAGGGAGGGTGATCAGCCCCAGCATTTT.

The rearrangement uses TRBV10-3 and TRBJ2-7, with 11 nucleotides matching TRBD2. Trimming at V came to 8 bases and at J to 5 bases, leaving 11 bases not matched to a gene. The germline gives CDR1 ENHRY, CDR2 SYGVKD. The length of the CDR3 is 15 residues. The CDR3 DNA follows: TGTGCCATCTCCGGGGCTAGCGGGAGGACCAACGAGCAGTACTTC. Amino acid sequence: CAISGASGRTNEQYF.

The rearrangement joins TRBV7-2 to TRBJ1-2, with 10 positions matching TRBD1. With V trimmed by 0 bases and J by 8 bases, 3 bases remained unmatched. The CDR3 has 14 amino acids. Germline CDR1 is SGHTA and CDR2 is FQGNSA. The CDR3 is CASSLAGQGLGYTF. CDR3 in DNA: TGTGCCAGCAGCTTAGCGGGACAGGGGCTGGGCTACACCTTC.

Concerning this clone: A far larger clone is only one base removed, so a read error is likely. V and J are TRBV29-1 and TRBJ2-5, with 7 bases aligning to TRBD1. The CDR3 has 12 residues. Germline loops: CDR1 SQVTM, CDR2 ANQGSEA. CDR3: CSGGTAQEAQYF. For the CDR3, the DNA is TGCAGCGGGGGGACAGCCCAAGAGGCCCAGTACTTC.

J is TRBJ2-3 and V is TRBV7-2; D remains unclear. Germline CDR1 SGHTA, CDR2 FQGNSA. V was cut by 1 base and J by 0 bases, with 8 bases left in between. The CDR3 consists of 15 residues. CDR3 loop: CASSLDQTSTDTQYF. For the CDR3, the DNA is TGTGCCAGCAGCTTAGACCAAACTAGCACAGATACGCAGTATTTT. Supplemented by reference TRBV7-2 and TRBJ2-3, the full variable domain reads GAGVSQSPSNKVTEKGKDVELRCDPISGHTALYWYRQSLGQGLEFLIYFQGNSAPDKSGLPSDRFSAERTGGSVSTLTIQRTQQEDSAVYLCASSLDQTSTDTQYFGPGTRLTVL.

This chain links TRBV7-2 with TRBJ2-7; 8 bases are shared with TRBD1. The CDR3 length is 14 residues. Germline CDR1 reads SGHTA; CDR2 reads FQGNSA. Germline trimming cut 3 bases from V and 6 bases from J; bases unmatched to any gene: 7. The CDR3 coding sequence is TGTGCCAGCAGCTTCTCGGACAGGGTGGGCGAGCAGTACTTC. Its protein product is CASSFSDRVGEQYF.

This chain links TRBV5-5 with TRBJ1-5; D remains ambiguous. The germline gives CDR1 SGHKS, CDR2 YYEKEE (reference sequence). Trimming pared 4 bases from V and 7 bases from J, leaving 15 bases between. CDR3 size: 14 residues. As DNA, the CDR3 is TGTGCCAGCAGCCCTGGCACGGGGAGCCAGCCCCAGCATTTT. Translating it yields CASSPGTGSQPQHF.